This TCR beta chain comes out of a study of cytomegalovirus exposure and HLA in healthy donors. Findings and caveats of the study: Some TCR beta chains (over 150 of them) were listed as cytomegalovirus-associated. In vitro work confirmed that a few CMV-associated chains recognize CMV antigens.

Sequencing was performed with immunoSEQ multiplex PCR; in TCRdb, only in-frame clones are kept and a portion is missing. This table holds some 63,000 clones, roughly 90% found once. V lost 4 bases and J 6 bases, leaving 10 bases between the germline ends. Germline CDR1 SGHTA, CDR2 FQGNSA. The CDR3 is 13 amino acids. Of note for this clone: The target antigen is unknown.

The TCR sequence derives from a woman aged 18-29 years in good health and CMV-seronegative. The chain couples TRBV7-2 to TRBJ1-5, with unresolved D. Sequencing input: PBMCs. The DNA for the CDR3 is TGTGCCAGCAGCTCGTACAGCGGTCAGCCCCAGCATTTT. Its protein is CASSSYSGQPQHF.